What follows describes a single T cell receptor (beta chain). The antigen is unknown. The sample is drawn from a study of cytomegalovirus exposure and HLA in healthy donors. Study information: Falling in the Caucasian-associated ancestry cluster were 65% to 90% of under 500 genotyped donors. Findings and limits, study-wide: Apart from CMV serostatus, no immune exposure information was available. The authors enumerated over 150 TCR beta chains as linked to cytomegalovirus.

Researchers ran the PCR with 60 Vbeta and 13 Jbeta primers. Study processing details: In a later analysis, the count reached 80 million or so unique TCR beta chains, with roughly 12 million shared. The table came from immunoSEQ multiplex PCR; TCRdb's copy has only in-frame clones and leaves some out. V and J calls and clone size are those listed in that table; D and trimming were worked out from the DNA. The sample includes 70,000 to 100,000 clones. Deletions cut 5 bases from V and 5 bases from J, with 18 bases between. Germline V gene sequence: CDR1 MNHEY, CDR2 SVGAGI. The CDR3 length is 15 residues.

The chain combines TRBV6-5 with TRBJ1-1; tentative D call: TRBD1 (6 bases). The sequencing input was PBMCs. This receptor was obtained from a man younger than 30 in good health and CMV-seropositive. The CDR3 here is CASSPSGRGITEAFF. CDR3 sequence (DNA): TGTGCCAGCAGTCCCTCAGGAAGGGGGATTACTGAAGCTTTCTTT.